This section outlines one T cell receptor beta chain sequence together with its context. Its recognized antigen is unknown. No base qualities exist here, and no much larger clone lies one base off it. The data originate from a study of STAT5B mutations in CD4+ large granular lymphocyte leukemia (dated by TCRdb to 2022 to 2024). As for the study more broadly: Among healthy controls, the CDR3 'QG' motif was associated with a particular HLA allele. The study compared the TCRbeta repertoires of patients with CD4+ T-cell large granular lymphocyte leukemia against the TCRbeta repertoires of healthy blood donors. Flow cytometry performed on FACSCanto II or FACSVerse showed that the purified fractions had more than 95% purity among lymphocytes. The full study reports these points: The data were not HLA-matched, and the relatively small sample size could explain the higher clonality seen in CD4+ compared with CD8+ T-LGLL. Each patient's main leukemic clonotypes were private, but about a quarter of these clonotypes showed up at low frequency in the non-leukemic repertoires of other patients. TRBV06-family usage was enriched among the top patient clones (8/27) compared with healthy controls (2/35). CD4-sorted patient repertoires appeared more clonal than healthy CD4+ repertoires, and this difference persisted after removing the putative leukemic clones.

Buffy coats from around 37 blood donors, supplied by the Finnish Red Cross blood service, were used as healthy controls. All TCR-sequenced material derived from peripheral blood: patient blood samples and healthy donor buffy coats. Peripheral blood mononuclear cells were isolated by Ficoll-Hypaque gradient centrifugation. CD4+ cells were purified magnetically from the buffy coats of healthy controls. Genomic DNA was extracted with the Gentra Puregene Cell and Tissue kit and quantified on a Qubit 2.0 fluorometer. V is shortened by 4 bases, J by 0 bases, and the region joining them spans 11 bases. The CDR3 numbers 15 residues from cysteine through phenylalanine. Only the CDR3 portion is preserved as DNA: 45 bases, with reading frame beginning at the first base. Sequences SGHNT (CDR1) and YYREEE (CDR2) are obtained from the germline V gene (reference sequence). The immunoSEQ assay at survey resolution was used to sequence TCRbeta rearrangements from genomic DNA. The authors processed their data as follows. In the TCR sequencing data, the lowest productive clonotype frequency that could be detected was 2.59 x 10-5. Only productive TCRbeta rearrangements, meaning sequences that were complete and in-frame, were kept for the analyses. The clonality of each sample was calculated as Simpson clonality in the immunoSEQ Analyzer version 3.0. Clones were grouped by frequency into very rare, small, medium, large (1-20%) or hyperexpanded (>20%) categories. OLGA 1.2.3 estimated generation probabilities, VDJtools produced V-gene circos plots, VDJdb was queried for specificities, and GLIPH identified CDR3 motifs. In TCRdb, the immuneACCESS table is reduced to in-frame sequences with V and J assigned. These tables do not hold every clone; where another copy was compared, an unresolved V gene accounts for under half, and the others remain unexplained. V, J and clone size are taken as reported in that table, and D and trimming were inferred from the DNA itself. This sample lists about 26,000 clones; 60% to 85% were detected once. The biggest ten clones account for about 1.1% of the sample.

The sequenced material came from CD4+ T cells from blood buffy coats. Recombination joined TRBV5-4 with TRBJ1-5; the D gene cannot be resolved reliably. This TCR derives from a human donor in good health. The CDR3 has the sequence CASSTDPLSNQPQHF. The DNA sequence is given as TGTGCCAGCAGCACCGACCCCCTTAGCAATCAGCCCCAGCATTTT.